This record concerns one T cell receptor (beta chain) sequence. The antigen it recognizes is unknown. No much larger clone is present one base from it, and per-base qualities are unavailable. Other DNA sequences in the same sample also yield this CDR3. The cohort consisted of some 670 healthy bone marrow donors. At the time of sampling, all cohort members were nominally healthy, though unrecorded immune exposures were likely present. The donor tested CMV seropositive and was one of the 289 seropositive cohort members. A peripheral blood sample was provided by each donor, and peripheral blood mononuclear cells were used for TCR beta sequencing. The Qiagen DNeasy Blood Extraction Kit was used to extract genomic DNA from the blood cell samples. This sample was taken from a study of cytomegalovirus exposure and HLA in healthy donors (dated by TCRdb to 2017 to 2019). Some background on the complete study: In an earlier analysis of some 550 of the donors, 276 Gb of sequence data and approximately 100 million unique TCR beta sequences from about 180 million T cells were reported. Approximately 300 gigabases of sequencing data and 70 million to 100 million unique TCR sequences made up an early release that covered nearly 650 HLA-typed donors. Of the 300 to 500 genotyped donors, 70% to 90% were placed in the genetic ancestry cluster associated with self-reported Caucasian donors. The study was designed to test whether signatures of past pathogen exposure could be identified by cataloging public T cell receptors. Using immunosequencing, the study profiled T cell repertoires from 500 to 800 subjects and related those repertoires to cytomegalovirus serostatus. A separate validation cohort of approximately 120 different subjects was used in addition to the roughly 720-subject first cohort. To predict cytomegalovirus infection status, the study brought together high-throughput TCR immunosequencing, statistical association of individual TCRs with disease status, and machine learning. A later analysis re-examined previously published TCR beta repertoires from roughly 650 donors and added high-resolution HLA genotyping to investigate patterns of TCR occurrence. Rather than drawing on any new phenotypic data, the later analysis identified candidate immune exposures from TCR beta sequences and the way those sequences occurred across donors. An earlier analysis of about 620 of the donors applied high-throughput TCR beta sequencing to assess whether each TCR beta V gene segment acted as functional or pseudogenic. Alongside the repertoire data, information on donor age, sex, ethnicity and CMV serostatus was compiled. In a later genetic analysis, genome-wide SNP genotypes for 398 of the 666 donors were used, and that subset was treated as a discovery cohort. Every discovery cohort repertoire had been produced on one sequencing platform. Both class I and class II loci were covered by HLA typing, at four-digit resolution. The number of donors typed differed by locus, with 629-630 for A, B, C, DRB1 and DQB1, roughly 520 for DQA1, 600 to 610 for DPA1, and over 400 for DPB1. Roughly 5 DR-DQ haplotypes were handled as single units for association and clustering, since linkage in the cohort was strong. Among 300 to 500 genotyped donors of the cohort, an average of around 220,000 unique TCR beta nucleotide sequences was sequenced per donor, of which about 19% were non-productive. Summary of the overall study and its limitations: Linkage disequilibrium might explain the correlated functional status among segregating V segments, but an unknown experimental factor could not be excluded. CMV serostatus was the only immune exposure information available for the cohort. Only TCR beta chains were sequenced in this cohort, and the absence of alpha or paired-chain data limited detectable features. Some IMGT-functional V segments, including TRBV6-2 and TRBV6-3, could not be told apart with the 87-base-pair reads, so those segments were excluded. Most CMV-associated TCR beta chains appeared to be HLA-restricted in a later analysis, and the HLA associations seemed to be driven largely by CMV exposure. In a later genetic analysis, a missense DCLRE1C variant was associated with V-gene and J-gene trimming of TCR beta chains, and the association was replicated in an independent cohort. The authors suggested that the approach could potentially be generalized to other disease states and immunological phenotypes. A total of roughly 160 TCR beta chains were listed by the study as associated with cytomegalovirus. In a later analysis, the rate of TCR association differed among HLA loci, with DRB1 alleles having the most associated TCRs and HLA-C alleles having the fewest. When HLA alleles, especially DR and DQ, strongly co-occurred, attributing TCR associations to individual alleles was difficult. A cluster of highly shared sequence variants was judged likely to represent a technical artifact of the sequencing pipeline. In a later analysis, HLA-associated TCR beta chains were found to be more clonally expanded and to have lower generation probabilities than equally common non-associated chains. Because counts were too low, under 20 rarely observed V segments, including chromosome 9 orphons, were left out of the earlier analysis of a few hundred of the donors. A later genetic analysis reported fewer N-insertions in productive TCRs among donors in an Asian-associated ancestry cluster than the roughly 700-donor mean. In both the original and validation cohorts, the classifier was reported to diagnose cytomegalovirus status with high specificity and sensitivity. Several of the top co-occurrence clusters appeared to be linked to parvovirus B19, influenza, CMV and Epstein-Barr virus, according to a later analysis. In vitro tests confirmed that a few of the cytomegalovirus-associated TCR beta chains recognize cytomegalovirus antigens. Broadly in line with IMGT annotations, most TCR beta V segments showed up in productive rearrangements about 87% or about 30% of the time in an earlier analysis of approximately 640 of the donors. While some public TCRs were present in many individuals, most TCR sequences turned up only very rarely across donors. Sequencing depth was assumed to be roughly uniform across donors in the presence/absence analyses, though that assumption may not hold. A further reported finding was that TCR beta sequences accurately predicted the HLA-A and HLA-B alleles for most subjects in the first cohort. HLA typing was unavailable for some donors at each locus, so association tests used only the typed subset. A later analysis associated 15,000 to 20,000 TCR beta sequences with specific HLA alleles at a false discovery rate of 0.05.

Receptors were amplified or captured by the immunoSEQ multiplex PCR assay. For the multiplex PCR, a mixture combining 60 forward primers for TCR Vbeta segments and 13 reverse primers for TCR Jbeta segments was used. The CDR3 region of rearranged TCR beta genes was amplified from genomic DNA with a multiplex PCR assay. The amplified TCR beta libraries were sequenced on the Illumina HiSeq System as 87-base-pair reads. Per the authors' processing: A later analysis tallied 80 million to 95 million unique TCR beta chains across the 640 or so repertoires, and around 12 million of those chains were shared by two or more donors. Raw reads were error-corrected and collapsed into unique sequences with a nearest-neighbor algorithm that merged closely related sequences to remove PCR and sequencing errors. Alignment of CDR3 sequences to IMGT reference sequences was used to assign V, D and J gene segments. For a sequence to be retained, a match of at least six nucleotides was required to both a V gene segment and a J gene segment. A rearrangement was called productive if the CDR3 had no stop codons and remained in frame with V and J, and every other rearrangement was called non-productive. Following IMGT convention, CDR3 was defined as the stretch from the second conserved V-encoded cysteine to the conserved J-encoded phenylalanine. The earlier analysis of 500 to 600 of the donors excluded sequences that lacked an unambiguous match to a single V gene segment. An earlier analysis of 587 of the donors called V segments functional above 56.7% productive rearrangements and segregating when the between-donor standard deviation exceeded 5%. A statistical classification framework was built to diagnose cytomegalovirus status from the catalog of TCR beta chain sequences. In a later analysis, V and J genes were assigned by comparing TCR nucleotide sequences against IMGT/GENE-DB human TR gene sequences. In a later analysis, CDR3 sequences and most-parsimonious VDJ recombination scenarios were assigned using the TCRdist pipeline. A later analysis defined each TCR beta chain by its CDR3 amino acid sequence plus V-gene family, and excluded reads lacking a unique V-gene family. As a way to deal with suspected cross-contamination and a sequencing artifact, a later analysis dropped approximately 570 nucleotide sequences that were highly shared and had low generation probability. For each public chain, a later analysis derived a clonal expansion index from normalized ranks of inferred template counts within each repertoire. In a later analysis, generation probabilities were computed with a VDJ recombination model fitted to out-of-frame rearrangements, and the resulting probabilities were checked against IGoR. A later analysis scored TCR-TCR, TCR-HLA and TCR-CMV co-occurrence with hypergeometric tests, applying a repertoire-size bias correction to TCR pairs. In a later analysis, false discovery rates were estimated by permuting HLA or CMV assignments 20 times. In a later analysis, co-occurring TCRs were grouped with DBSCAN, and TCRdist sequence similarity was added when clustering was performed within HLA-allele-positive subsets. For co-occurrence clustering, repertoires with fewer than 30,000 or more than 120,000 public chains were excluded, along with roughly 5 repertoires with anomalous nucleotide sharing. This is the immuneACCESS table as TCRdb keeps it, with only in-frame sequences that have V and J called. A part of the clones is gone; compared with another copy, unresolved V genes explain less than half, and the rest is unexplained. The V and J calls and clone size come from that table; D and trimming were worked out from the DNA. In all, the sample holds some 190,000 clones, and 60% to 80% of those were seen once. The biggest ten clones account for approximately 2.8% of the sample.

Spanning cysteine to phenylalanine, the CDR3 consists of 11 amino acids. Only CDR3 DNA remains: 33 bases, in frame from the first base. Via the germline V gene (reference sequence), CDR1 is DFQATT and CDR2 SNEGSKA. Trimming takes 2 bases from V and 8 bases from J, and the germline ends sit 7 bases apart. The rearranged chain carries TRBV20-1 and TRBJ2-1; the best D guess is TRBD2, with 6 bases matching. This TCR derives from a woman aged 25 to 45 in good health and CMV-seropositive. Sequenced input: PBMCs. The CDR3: CSARREYEQFF. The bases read TGCAGTGCTAGACGGGAGTATGAGCAGTTCTTC.